The next 27 T cell receptor beta chains were all read from a single sample in a study of CD8 T cells in Susac syndrome. RNA was extracted with the RNeasy kit, and a quantity of about 0.5 to 1 ug was reverse transcribed using random hexamers. TCRdb re-called the immunoSEQ multiplex PCR reads with MiXCR, one entry per CDR3 protein. The table lists tens of thousands of distinct CDR3 sequences, 90% to 97% of them singletons, with 0.4% to 0.45% in the top ten. Input material: CD8+ T cells from PBMCs. The origin of the receptors is a human donor with Susac syndrome.

The chain is built from TRBV28 and TRBJ2-5; possibly TRBD1 or TRBD2 for D (5 bases each). The CDR3 totals 13 residues. CDR1 is MDHEN and CDR2 is SYDVKM in the germline V gene. The V gene lost 6 bases and the J gene lost 9 bases, with 17 bases spanning the gap. The CDR3 spells CASSPDPLGAQYF. Here the CDR3 DNA reads TGTGCCAGCAGCCCAGACCCCTTGGGGGCCCAGTACTTC. Combining the CDR3 with reference TRBV28 and TRBJ2-5 gives the whole variable domain DVKVTQSSRYLVKRTGEKVFLECVQDMDHENMFWYRQDPGLGLRLIYFSYDVKMKEKGDIPEGYSVSREKKERFSLILESASTNQTSMYLCASSPDPLGAQYFGPGTRLLVL.

The V and J genes are TRBV29-1 and TRBJ1-1; no definite D call. Trimming left V 3 bases short and J 3 bases short, with 5 bases between. The CDR3 spans 11 residues. Germline V gene data show CDR1 as SQVTM and CDR2 as ANQGSEA. For the CDR3, the DNA is TGCAGCGTTGACGGGCACACTGAAGCTTTCTTT. It yields the protein CSVDGHTEAFF.

CDR3 region: CATGPGTDTQYF. CDR3 DNA sequence: TGTGCCACCGGCCCCGGCACAGATACGCAGTATTTT. The V gene is TRBV24-1, the J gene TRBJ2-3; D not certain. With 9 bases removed from V and 1 base from J, the gap between germline ends came to 7 bases. The CDR3 consists of 12 residues. Germline-derived CDR1 and CDR2 are KGHDR and SFDVKD.

V gene TRBV28 combines with J gene TRBJ2-7; 7 nucleotides match TRBD2. J was trimmed by 0 bases and V by 6 bases; bases with no gene match: 11. The CDR3 has 16 amino acids. Germline V lookup: CDR1 MDHEN, CDR2 SYDVKM. As DNA, the CDR3 is TGTGCCAGCAGCTCACCTTTGCAGCGGGGCTCCTACGAGCAGTACTTC. Translating it yields CASSSPLQRGSYEQYF.

The CDR3 sequence: CASSHPDSFNQPQHF. The CDR3 DNA reads as TGCGCCAGCAGCCACCCGGACAGCTTCAATCAGCCCCAGCATTTT. J is TRBJ1-5 and V is TRBV4-1; a possible D gene is TRBD1 (6 bases). This CDR3 comprises 15 residues. The V end lost 3 bases, the J end lost 3 bases, and 12 bases lay between the germline ends. CDR1 MGHRA and CDR2 YSYEKL come from the germline V gene.

This chain uses TRBV25-1 with TRBJ2-7; D may be TRBD2 (6 bases). V shed 2 bases and J shed 3 bases, with 11 bases lying between them. The germline V gene has CDR1 MGHDK and CDR2 SYGVNS. This CDR3 contains 14 residues. Here the CDR3 DNA reads TGTGCCAGCAGTGAAATGGGAGGAGGCTACGAGCAGTACTTC. Translated: CASSEMGGGYEQYF.

The V call is TRBV11-3, the J call TRBJ2-1; 10 nucleotides match TRBD2. This CDR3 is 15 amino acids long. After removal of 4 bases from V and 7 bases from J, the junction contained 7 bases not matched to a gene. Germline CDR1 SGHNT, CDR2 YENEEA. CDR3: CASSSWTSGSNEQFF. CDR3 DNA: TGTGCCAGCAGCTCGTGGACTAGCGGTTCGAATGAGCAGTTCTTC.

This clonotype has only one observation. The chain combines TRBV20-1 with TRBJ2-4, with a tentative D call TRBD1 (5 bases). Trimming took off 6 bases at V and 5 bases at J, with 11 bases between the two ends. The CDR3 runs to 12 residues. Germline V gene lookup returns CDR1 DFQATT and CDR2 SNEGSKA (reference sequence). The CDR3 loop reads CSAQGEENIQYF. The DNA of the CDR3 is TGCAGTGCCCAGGGCGAGGAAAACATTCAGTACTTC.

The V and J genes are TRBV5-4 and TRBJ2-1; D remains ambiguous. V was cut by 1 base and J by 8 bases, with 7 bases left in between. In germline, CDR1 is SGHNT, CDR2 YYREEE (reference sequence). The CDR3 length is 12 residues. The CDR3: CASSLLHDEQFF. CDR3 DNA: TGTGCCAGCAGCTTGTTACACGATGAGCAGTTCTTC.

The V call is TRBV5-6, the J call TRBJ2-5; 7 positions agree with TRBD2. The CDR3 totals 14 residues. Germline assignment: CDR1 SGHDT and CDR2 YYEEEE. V was clipped by 3 bases and J by 5 bases; unmatched bases: 7. The CDR3 loop reads CASSSATSDETQYF. The CDR3 DNA reads TGTGCCAGCAGCTCGGCAACTAGCGACGAGACCCAGTACTTC. Supplemented by reference TRBV5-6 and TRBJ2-5, the full variable domain reads DAGVTQSPTHLIKTRGQQVTLRCSPKSGHDTVSWYQQALGQGPQFIFQYYEEEERQRGNFPDRFSGHQFPNYSSELNVNALLLGDSALYLCASSSATSDETQYFGPGTRLLVL.

The chain employs TRBV30 and TRBJ1-1; D gene unclear. Trimming took 5 bases from V and 4 from J, leaving 17 bases between them. Germline V gene data show CDR1 as GTSNPN and CDR2 as SVGIG (reference sequence). The CDR3 contains 14 residues. This CDR3 reads CAWLLQSGGTEAFF. The DNA of the CDR3 is TGTGCCTGGCTTCTACAAAGTGGCGGCACTGAAGCTTTCTTT. Looking up the rest from reference TRBV30 and TRBJ1-1 gives the full variable domain: SQTIHQWPATLVQPVGSPLSLECTVEGTSNPNLYWYRQAAGRGLQLLFYSVGIGQISSEVPQNLSASRPQDRQFILSSKKLLLSDSGFYLCAWLLQSGGTEAFFGQGTRLTVV.

This sequence joins TRBV20-1 and TRBJ2-7; a weak D match, TRBD2 (5 bases). The CDR3 runs to 14 residues. With 3 bases removed from V and 3 bases from J, the gap between germline ends came to 15 bases. Germline lookup yields CDR1 DFQATT and CDR2 SNEGSKA (reference sequence). Here the CDR3 DNA reads TGCAGTGCTAGTCGACGGGATCTAGGCTACGAGCAGTACTTC. This encodes CSASRRDLGYEQYF.

V gene TRBV15 combines with J gene TRBJ1-5, with 7 nucleotides matching TRBD1. Germline assignment: CDR1 LNHNV and CDR2 YYDKDF (reference sequence). The CDR3 spans 13 residues. V dropped 4 bases and J dropped 4; count of bases not matched to a gene: 1. The CDR3 protein is CATSTGGNQPQHF. For the CDR3, the DNA is TGTGCCACCAGCACAGGGGGGAATCAGCCCCAGCATTTT.

The chain is built from TRBV29-1 and TRBJ2-7, with D hard to call. The CDR3 runs to 14 residues. V was clipped by 8 bases and J by 0 bases, with 17 bases between them. Per the germline V gene, CDR1 is SQVTM and CDR2 is ANQGSEA. CDR3 sequence reads: CSQIKTLSSYEQYV. CDR3 nucleotides: TGCAGCCAAATTAAGACTCTAAGCTCCTACGAGCAGTACGTC.

The chain recombines TRBV12-3 or TRBV12-4 with TRBJ2-3; the match to TRBD2 covers 7 bases. This CDR3 has 14 residues. V was pared by 6 bases and J by 1 base, with 4 bases of the junction left unmatched. The CDR3 loop is CASRPAGGTDTQYF. Written as DNA, the CDR3 is TGTGCCAGCAGGCCCGCGGGGGGCACAGATACGCAGTATTTT.

This chain joins TRBV9 and TRBJ2-3; 7 bases are a match to TRBD1. The CDR3 length is 15 residues. From germline, CDR1 is SGDLS and CDR2 YYNGEE. The trim removed 3 bases at V and 2 bases at J, leaving 6 bases unmatched. In DNA, the CDR3 is TGTGCCAGCAGCGACCGGGACAGCTCCACAGATACGCAGTATTTT. As protein: CASSDRDSSTDTQYF.

The chain links TRBV2 to TRBJ2-4, with a tentative D call TRBD1 (5 bases). The V gene lost 2 bases and the J gene lost 1 base, with 15 bases spanning the gap. CDR3 size: 17 residues. Per the germline V gene, CDR1 is SNHLY and CDR2 is FYNNEI. This chain's CDR3 is CASSEPLSGLAKNIQYF. CDR3 DNA: TGTGCCAGCAGTGAACCCCTCTCAGGGCTGGCCAAAAACATTCAGTACTTC.

This clonotype showed up just once. The chain employs TRBV5-1 and TRBJ2-7, with 8 bases matching TRBD2. The CDR3 totals 15 residues. Germline V lookup: CDR1 SGHRS, CDR2 YFSETQ. With 0 bases clipped from V and 2 bases from J, the junction kept 4 bases outside the gene matches. CDR3 DNA: TGCGCCAGCAGCTTGGCGGCGGGGGGAACCTACGAGCAGTACGTC. Translation gives CASSLAAGGTYEQYV.

J is TRBJ2-1 and V is TRBV29-1; D is possibly TRBD2 (6 bases). V lost 4 bases to trimming and J lost 6 bases, with 16 bases between them. This CDR3 region has 14 residues. Germline CDR1 is SQVTM and CDR2 is ANQGSEA. The CDR3 DNA reads TGCAGCGTTGTAGTACTAGTCGGGGGCAATGAGCAGTTCTTC. This codes for CSVVVLVGGNEQFF.

This chain links TRBV14 with TRBJ2-1, with 8 nucleotides matching TRBD1. CDR3 length: 16 residues. Germline lookup yields CDR1 SGHDN and CDR2 FVKESK. V trimming: 3 bases; J trimming: 4 bases; junction bases outside the gene matches: 8. The CDR3 spells CASSHADRGLYNEQFF. The CDR3 nucleotides are TGTGCCAGCAGCCACGCCGACAGGGGACTGTACAATGAGCAGTTCTTC.

This sequence joins TRBV5-1 and TRBJ1-5; no clear D. CDR3 size: 13 residues. The ends were cut back, 4 bases at V and 6 bases at J, with 11 bases in the middle. Germline CDR1 reads SGHRS; CDR2 reads YFSETQ. The CDR3 DNA follows: TGCGCCAGCAGCCTGGAGGTAGGTCAGCCCCAGCATTTT. It yields the protein CASSLEVGQPQHF.

V and J are TRBV15 and TRBJ2-1; 11 nucleotides line up with TRBD2. V shed 0 bases and J 8 bases; nucleotides not matched to a gene: 6. The CDR3 contains 16 residues. Looked up from germline, CDR1 is LNHNV and CDR2 is YYDKDF (reference sequence). The CDR3 sequence: CATSRDCLAGGYEQFF. The CDR3 nucleotides are TGTGCCACCAGCAGAGATTGCCTAGCGGGAGGCTATGAGCAGTTCTTC.

The rearrangement links TRBV7-8 to TRBJ2-1, with D possibly being TRBD2 (5 bases). This CDR3 has 12 amino acids. Per germline, CDR1 SGHVS and CDR2 FQNEAQ. V was trimmed by 8 bases and J by 6 bases, leaving 11 bases between them. In nucleotides, the CDR3 is TGTGCCAGCCGGCGGGTGGGCAATGAGCAGTTCTTC. It translates to CASRRVGNEQFF.

V and J are TRBV4-3 and TRBJ2-3; 9 bases align to TRBD2. In germline, CDR1 is LGHNA, CDR2 YSLEER. The CDR3 has 16 residues. J lost 3 bases, V lost 4 bases, and 8 bases had no gene match. For the CDR3, the DNA is TGCGCCAGCAGCCGAACCGGGACTAGCTTGACAGATACGCAGTATTTT. Its protein product is CASSRTGTSLTDTQYF.

This clonotype has a handful of counts. The V and J genes are TRBV6-5 and TRBJ1-2; no clear D. V gave up 6 bases and J gave up 3 bases, with 8 bases separating them. The V gene's germline CDR1 is MNHEY and CDR2 SVGAGI. The CDR3 is 12 amino acids. The CDR3 nucleotides read TGTGCCAGCAGGTGGGGTGACTATGGCTACACCTTC. It specifies CASRWGDYGYTF.

In nucleotides, the CDR3 is TGCAGTGCCTATGGACCAGAAAACTATGGCTACACCTTC. It yields the protein CSAYGPENYGYTF. The rearrangement joins TRBV20-1 to TRBJ1-2, with no clear D. Germline V gene data show CDR1 as DFQATT and CDR2 as SNEGSKA (reference sequence). This CDR3 is built from 13 residues. V shed 6 bases and J shed 2 bases, with 13 bases lying between them.

The V call is TRBV23-1, the J call TRBJ1-5; no firm D call. TRBV23-1 qualifies as an ORF whose function is uncertain. The CDR3 covers 15 residues. V lost 4 bases and J lost 2, with 12 bases in between. This chain's CDR3 is CASSRALGGNQPQHF. Written as DNA, the CDR3 is TGCGCCAGCAGTCGGGCCCTCGGAGGCAATCAGCCCCAGCATTTT.